This TCR beta chain was recorded in a study of shared T cell receptors in the human thymus. Deletions cut 0 bases from V and 8 bases from J, with 5 bases between. This CDR3 region has 12 residues. Germline V gene sequence: CDR1 MGHRA, CDR2 YSYEKL. Measured with immunoSEQ multiplex PCR; TCRdb has only the in-frame clones, and not every one. The table has approximately 580,000 clones, more than 75% seen once. There are a few counts of this clone. The same sample was also studied in work on human thymus T cells. This second study says: The authors found apparently biased V and J gene usage in thymic and blood repertoires. Related research examined unrelated individuals and reported that their thymic repertoires overlapped highly.

The sequenced sample was thymocytes. This chain connects TRBV4-1 to TRBJ2-1, with D possibly being TRBD2 (5 bases). This clonotype was sampled from a boy under three years old with a congenital heart defect. The CDR3 bases are TGCGCCAGCAGCCAAGAGAGGGATGAGCAGTTCTTC. This encodes CASSQERDEQFF.